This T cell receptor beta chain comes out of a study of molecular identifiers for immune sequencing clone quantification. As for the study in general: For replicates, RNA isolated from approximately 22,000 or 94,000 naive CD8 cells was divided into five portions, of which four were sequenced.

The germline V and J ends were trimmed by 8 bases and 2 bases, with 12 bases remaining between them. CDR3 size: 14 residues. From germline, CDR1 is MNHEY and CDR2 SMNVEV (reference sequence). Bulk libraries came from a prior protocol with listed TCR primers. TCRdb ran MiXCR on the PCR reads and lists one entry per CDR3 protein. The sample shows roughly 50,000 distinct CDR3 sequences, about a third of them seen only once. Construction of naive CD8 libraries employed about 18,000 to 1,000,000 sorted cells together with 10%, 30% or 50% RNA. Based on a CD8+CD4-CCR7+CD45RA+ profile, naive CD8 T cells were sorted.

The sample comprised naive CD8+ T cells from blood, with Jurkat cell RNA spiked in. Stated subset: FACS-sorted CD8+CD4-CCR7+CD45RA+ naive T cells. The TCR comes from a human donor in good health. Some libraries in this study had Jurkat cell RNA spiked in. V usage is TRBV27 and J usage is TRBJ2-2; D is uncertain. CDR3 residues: CASGLGSNTGELFF. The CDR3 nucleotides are TGTGCCAGCGGTCTGGGATCCAACACCGGGGAGCTGTTTTTT.